A selection of T cell receptor beta chains follows, all from one sample in a study of cytomegalovirus exposure and HLA in healthy donors. Clones were sequenced by immunoSEQ multiplex PCR, and TCRdb holds only the in-frame ones, with some missing. This table holds about 150,000 clones, 80% to 90% found once. Sample: PBMCs. The receptors come from a male donor in good health and CMV-seronegative. The CDR3 runs from the conserved cysteine through the conserved F or W. A clone size is listed for some rows: how often the clone was seen (once, few, many), or a class if it is expanded.

clone_size: once
v_call: TRBV7-2
j_call: TRBJ2-4
cdr3_aa: CASSRGQGSNIQYF

clone_size: -
v_call: TRBV25-1
j_call: TRBJ2-5
cdr3_aa: CASSRAGEETQYF

clone_size: -
v_call: TRBV4-2
j_call: TRBJ2-3
cdr3_aa: CASSRGLAGGRGGDTQYF

clone_size: few
v_call: TRBV9
j_call: TRBJ2-2
cdr3_aa: CASSVAGGDTGELFF

clone_size: -
v_call: TRBV27
j_call: TRBJ2-2
cdr3_aa: CASSPSPRGSDTGELFF

clone_size: -
v_call: TRBV19
j_call: TRBJ2-7
cdr3_aa: CASSRQETYEQYF

clone_size: -
v_call: TRBV6-6
j_call: TRBJ1-1
cdr3_aa: CASSYSRGSTEAFF

clone_size: -
v_call: TRBV27
j_call: TRBJ2-1
cdr3_aa: CASSLMASGNNEQFF

clone_size: -
v_call: TRBV13
j_call: TRBJ1-1
cdr3_aa: CASSLRGATEAFF

clone_size: few
v_call: TRBV4-2
j_call: TRBJ2-1
cdr3_aa: CASSLGTSGRAGENEQFF

clone_size: once
v_call: TRBV28
j_call: TRBJ1-5
cdr3_aa: CASSLVAGATNQPQHF

clone_size: -
v_call: TRBV29-1
j_call: TRBJ2-1
cdr3_aa: CSVEGSGWDNEQFF

clone_size: -
v_call: TRBV2
j_call: TRBJ1-1
cdr3_aa: CASSDFARNTEAFF

clone_size: few
v_call: TRBV5-1
j_call: TRBJ1-1
cdr3_aa: CASSFSPPGAGTEAFF

clone_size: -
v_call: TRBV30
j_call: TRBJ2-6
cdr3_aa: CAWRRSGANVLTF

clone_size: -
v_call: TRBV6-6
j_call: TRBJ2-2
cdr3_aa: CASKDRLAGNTGELFF

clone_size: -
v_call: TRBV11-2
j_call: TRBJ2-7
cdr3_aa: CASSLDSPYEQYF

clone_size: -
v_call: TRBV19
j_call: TRBJ1-5
cdr3_aa: CASETGVGNQPQHF

clone_size: -
v_call: TRBV5-1
j_call: TRBJ2-1
cdr3_aa: CASSFTSGLSYNEQFF

clone_size: -
v_call: TRBV2
j_call: TRBJ1-1
cdr3_aa: CASSGPGGNTEAFF

clone_size: few
v_call: TRBV7-3
j_call: TRBJ1-1
cdr3_aa: CASTSTTGNTEAFF